The 30 T cell receptor beta chains given below trace back to one sample, sequenced in a study of T cell repertoires in cytomegalovirus infection. TCRdb used MiXCR to reprocess the reads, holding one entry per CDR3 protein. The sample contains some 500,000 distinct CDR3 sequences, roughly 43% of which appear only once. Antigens for these TCRs are unknown. Sequences were derived from cultured PBMCs, sampled from culture after CMV antigen stimulation. These receptors originate from a human donor in good health (CMV status not recorded). Some clones in this sample may be carry-over from other donors' samples.

The chain uses TRBV19 and TRBJ1-5; D is unclear. Germline CDR1 LNHDA, CDR2 SQIVND (reference sequence). The CDR3 length is 13 residues. V lost 7 bases and J 2 bases, leaving 9 bases between the germline ends. The CDR3 nucleotides are TGTGCCAGTATGTCCCGGGGCAATCAGCCCCAGCATTTT. As protein: CASMSRGNQPQHF.

The gene calls are TRBV19 and TRBJ2-2, with D perhaps matching TRBD2 (6 bases). CDR3 length: 14 residues. Germline V gene lookup returns CDR1 LNHDA and CDR2 SQIVND (reference sequence). V was pared by 6 bases and J by 5 bases, with 13 bases between. CDR3 sequence reads: CASSPGRMTGELFF. The CDR3 coding sequence is TGTGCCAGTAGCCCCGGGAGAATGACCGGGGAGCTGTTTTTT.

V gene TRBV7-9 combines with J gene TRBJ1-2; D possibly corresponds to TRBD1 (6 bases). In germline, CDR1 is SEHNR, CDR2 FQNEAQ (reference sequence). This CDR3 is built from 16 residues. The germline V and J ends were trimmed by 4 bases and 2 bases, with 17 bases remaining between them. The CDR3 DNA follows: TGTGCCAGCAGCTCTAGGGTTGGGGGCGCGAACTATGGCTACACCTTC. Its protein product is CASSSRVGGANYGYTF.

This clonotype was counted a few times. The CDR3 sequence: CASSLGRGGSGDIQYF. Here the CDR3 DNA reads TGTGCCAGCAGCTTAGGGAGGGGGGGGAGCGGAGACATTCAGTACTTC. The chain combines TRBV7-2 with TRBJ2-4, with TRBD2 as a possible D gene (7 bases). Germline CDR1 reads SGHTA; CDR2 reads FQGNSA. The CDR3 consists of 16 residues. The V gene lost 1 base and the J gene lost 8 bases, with 18 bases spanning the gap.

This clonotype has at least ten counts. The V and J genes are TRBV7-2 and TRBJ2-3; D remains unclear. Trimming took 5 bases from V and 7 from J, leaving 13 bases between them. CDR1 is SGHTA and CDR2 is FQGNSA in the germline V gene. CDR3 length: 13 amino acids. Written as DNA, the CDR3 is TGTGCCAGCAGCCCCGGCCGTCCGTATACGCAGTATTTT. Translating it yields CASSPGRPYTQYF. Looking up the rest from reference TRBV7-2 and TRBJ2-3 gives the full variable domain: GAGVSQSPSNKVTEKGKDVELRCDPISGHTALYWYRQSLGQGLEFLIYFQGNSAPDKSGLPSDRFSAERTGGSVSTLTIQRTQQEDSAVYLCASSPGRPYTQYFGPGTRLTVL.

The rearrangement joins TRBV10-3 to TRBJ2-2, with D perhaps matching TRBD1 or TRBD2 (6 bases each). The CDR3 runs to 16 residues. Per the germline V gene, CDR1 is ENHRY and CDR2 is SYGVKD. V was clipped by 8 bases and J by 6 bases, with 22 bases between them. Here the CDR3 reads CAIRREGGTIAGELFF. The DNA for the CDR3 is TGTGCCATCCGACGAGAGGGGGGTACGATCGCCGGGGAGCTGTTTTTT.

V usage is TRBV7-2 and J usage is TRBJ2-2; 10 bases are shared with TRBD2. Looked up from germline, CDR1 is SGHTA and CDR2 is FQGNSA. The CDR3 consists of 16 residues. Germline trimming cut 2 bases from V and 6 bases from J; bases unmatched to any gene: 6. CDR3 bases: TGTGCCAGCAGCTTAAGCGGGGGGGCCGGGGCCGGGGAGCTGTTTTTT. This sequence encodes CASSLSGGAGAGELFF.

The chain joins TRBV7-2 to TRBJ1-2; perhaps TRBD1 as D (5 bases). The CDR3 loop spans 15 amino acids. Per germline, CDR1 SGHTA and CDR2 FQGNSA. V dropped 5 bases and J dropped 2 bases, with 15 bases sitting between them. CDR3 protein: CASSQNPGRNYGYTF. The DNA for the CDR3 is TGTGCCAGCAGCCAGAATCCGGGACGGAACTATGGCTACACCTTC.

The chain recombines TRBV19 with TRBJ2-7; a weak D match, TRBD1 (6 bases). The CDR3 totals 15 residues. Germline CDR1 is LNHDA and CDR2 is SQIVND (reference sequence). The germline V and J ends were trimmed by 5 bases and 4 bases, with 18 bases remaining between them. The CDR3 DNA reads as TGTGCCAGTAGTGCCCCCCACGGGACACTGTACGAGCAGTACTTC. It is translated as CASSAPHGTLYEQYF.

The gene calls are TRBV19 and TRBJ2-7, with TRBD1 identical over 8 bases. The V gene's germline CDR1 is LNHDA and CDR2 SQIVND (reference sequence). V was pared by 3 bases and J by 5 bases, with 9 bases of the junction left unmatched. The CDR3 sequence is 15 residues long. Here the CDR3 reads CASSMGTGPFHEQYF. CDR3 sequence (DNA): TGTGCCAGTAGTATGGGGACAGGTCCATTCCACGAGCAGTACTTC.

This rearrangement joins TRBV5-1 to TRBJ2-7; 9 bases fit TRBD2. CDR1 and CDR2 (germline): SGHRS, YFSETQ. The length of the CDR3 is 14 residues. J was trimmed by 6 bases and V by 3 bases; bases with no gene match: 7. The CDR3 here is CASSYPGLASEQYF. Written as DNA, the CDR3 is TGCGCCAGCAGCTATCCGGGACTAGCTTCCGAGCAGTACTTC.

The V and J genes are TRBV9 and TRBJ2-5, with 7 bases identical to TRBD2. This CDR3 region has 14 residues. V shed 0 bases, J shed 3 bases, and the junction held 2 bases outside the gene matches. CDR1 SGDLS and CDR2 YYNGEE come from the germline V gene. The CDR3 DNA is TGTGCCAGCAGCGTAGGAGGGAGGGAAGAGACCCAGTACTTC. It codes for CASSVGGREETQYF.

This clonotype was seen a handful of times. V and J are TRBV19 and TRBJ2-5; D possibly corresponds to TRBD1 (6 bases). The length of the CDR3 is 14 residues. CDR1 and CDR2 (germline): LNHDA, SQIVND (reference sequence). The V end was cut by 2 bases, the J end by 0 bases, with 7 bases between. The CDR3 region has the DNA TGTGCCAGTAGTATACAGGGGTACCAAGAGACCCAGTACTTC. Residues: CASSIQGYQETQYF.

The V call is TRBV19, the J call TRBJ2-3, with TRBD2 matching 11 bases. Germline V gives CDR1 LNHDA, CDR2 SQIVND (reference sequence). The CDR3 has 18 residues. V lost 4 bases to trimming and J lost 6 bases; unmatched junction nucleotides: 15. The CDR3, as DNA: TGTGCCAGTAGTACCGGGCACAGACTAGCGGGACGTCCGGATACGCAGTATTTT. The encoded protein is CASSTGHRLAGRPDTQYF.

Only a few counts were recorded for this clonotype. The chain recombines TRBV12-5 with TRBJ2-1; the D is unclear. The ends were cut back, 9 bases at V and 4 bases at J, with 7 bases in the middle. CDR3 length equals 11 residues. Germline-derived CDR1 and CDR2 are LGHNT and FRNRAP. The CDR3 DNA reads TGTGCTAGCCAGATTTACAATGAGCAGTTCTTC. Translation: CASQIYNEQFF.

In this sample, this clonotype turned up a few times. V gene TRBV7-2 combines with J gene TRBJ2-1; D perhaps matches TRBD1 (5 bases). Trimming pared 1 base from V and 8 bases from J, leaving 12 bases between. This CDR3 has 14 residues. Germline CDR1 and CDR2: SGHTA and FQGNSA. The CDR3 protein is CASSLDFGADEQFF. DNA of the CDR3: TGTGCCAGCAGCTTAGACTTTGGGGCGGATGAGCAGTTCTTC.

The table lists this clonotype with a few counts. The chain links TRBV7-2 to TRBJ2-3; D might be TRBD1 or TRBD2, each matching 5 bases. Per germline, CDR1 SGHTA and CDR2 FQGNSA. This CDR3 comprises 14 residues. Trimming pared 5 bases from V and 2 bases from J, leaving 11 bases between. The CDR3 here is CASSRRDATDTQYF. CDR3 coding DNA: TGTGCCAGCAGCCGAAGGGACGCCACAGATACGCAGTATTTT.

This chain uses TRBV20-1 with TRBJ2-5, with TRBD2 identical over 9 bases. The CDR3 sequence is 13 residues long. CDR1 is DFQATT, CDR2 SNEGSKA, per germline (reference sequence). V trimming: 7 bases; J trimming: 5 bases; junction bases outside the gene matches: 8. CDR3 in DNA: TGCAGTGTGGGAGCGGGAGGTTGGGAGACCCAGTACTTC. It translates to CSVGAGGWETQYF.

The V and J genes are TRBV11-3 and TRBJ2-1, with 10 bases identical to TRBD2. V was clipped by 6 bases and J by 7 bases; unmatched bases: 3. This CDR3 has 13 residues. Germline V gives CDR1 SGHNT, CDR2 YENEEA. CDR3 sequence (DNA): TGTGCCAGCAGAGCGGGAGGGTCAAATGAGCAGTTCTTC. Amino acid sequence: CASRAGGSNEQFF.

At least ten counts were recorded for this clonotype. The rearrangement joins TRBV7-2 to TRBJ1-1, with TRBD1 as a possible D gene (5 bases). CDR1 is SGHTA, CDR2 FQGNSA, per germline. V was trimmed by 2 bases and J by 8 bases, leaving 12 bases between them. This CDR3 has 13 amino acids. The CDR3 DNA reads as TGTGCCAGCAGCTTATCCTCCCGGGGGGAAGCTTTCTTT. Amino acid sequence: CASSLSSRGEAFF.

This clonotype occurred many times. The rearrangement joins TRBV7-6 to TRBJ2-7, with 9 bases aligning to TRBD1. CDR1 and CDR2 from the germline V gene are SGHVS and FNYEAQ. The ends lost 3 bases at V and 8 bases at J; junction bases unmatched: 14. The CDR3 has 16 residues. The CDR3 region is CASSLGGLTGGTKQYF. CDR3 coding DNA: TGTGCCAGCAGCTTGGGGGGGTTAACAGGGGGCACCAAGCAGTACTTC.

The V gene is TRBV7-2, the J gene TRBJ2-5, with no clear D. V lost 0 bases, J lost 5 bases, and 7 bases lay in between. Germline V gene sequence: CDR1 SGHTA, CDR2 FQGNSA. The CDR3 runs 13 residues. The CDR3 DNA follows: TGTGCCAGCAGCTTAGCGAGTAAGGAGACCCAGTACTTC. This sequence encodes CASSLASKETQYF.

The V gene is TRBV4-1, the J gene TRBJ1-5; D remains ambiguous. Trimming took off 1 base at V and 3 bases at J, with 19 bases between the two ends. This CDR3 spans 18 amino acids. The germline V gene has CDR1 MGHRA and CDR2 YSYEKL. This CDR3 reads CASSQVGWSLTYNQPQHF. CDR3 DNA: TGCGCCAGCAGCCAAGTTGGGTGGTCTCTCACCTACAATCAGCCCCAGCATTTT.

This clonotype was counted a few times. This rearrangement joins TRBV6-1 to TRBJ2-7; tentatively, D is TRBD2 (7 bases). V gave up 6 bases and J gave up 6 bases, with 15 bases separating them. The CDR3 has 13 amino acids. Looked up from germline, CDR1 is MNHNS and CDR2 is SASEGT. The CDR3 loop is CASRFGGGSEQYF. The DNA for the CDR3 is TGTGCCAGCAGGTTTGGGGGGGGCAGCGAGCAGTACTTC.

The J gene is TRBJ2-1, the V gene TRBV7-8; 8 bases fit TRBD2. Germline loops: CDR1 SGHVS, CDR2 FQNEAQ. The CDR3 extends over 14 amino acids. V was clipped by 4 bases and J by 6 bases; unmatched bases: 5. CDR3 amino acids: CASSSPGTSNEQFF. In nucleotides, the CDR3 is TGTGCCAGCAGCTCCCCCGGGACTAGCAATGAGCAGTTCTTC. Drawing the rest from reference TRBV7-8 and TRBJ2-1, the complete variable domain is GAGVSQSPRYKVAKRGQDVALRCDPISGHVSLFWYQQALGQGPEFLTYFQNEAQLDKSGLPSDRFFAERPEGSVSTLKIQRTQQEDSAVYLCASSSPGTSNEQFFGPGTRLTVL.

This rearrangement joins TRBV6-2 or TRBV6-3 to TRBJ1-5; D is ambiguous. CDR1 is MNHEY and CDR2 is SVGEGT in the germline V gene. V lost 2 bases and J lost 6, with 5 bases in between. The CDR3 is made up of 12 amino acids. The CDR3 nucleotides read TGTGCCAGCAGTTACGTCCCTCAGCCCCAGCATTTT. Its translation is CASSYVPQPQHF.

The chain employs TRBV15 and TRBJ2-5; D uncertain. This CDR3 has 15 residues. Germline assignment: CDR1 LNHNV and CDR2 YYDKDF (reference sequence). V was shortened by 6 bases and J by 1 base, with 15 bases between the two germline ends. The chain's CDR3 is CATRQVGRIQETQYF. The DNA for the CDR3 is TGTGCCACCAGACAAGTTGGCAGGATCCAAGAGACCCAGTACTTC. The full variable domain, with the rest looked up from reference TRBV15 and TRBJ2-5, is DAMVIQNPRYQVTQFGKPVTLSCSQTLNHNVMYWYQQKSSQAPKLLFHYYDKDFNNEADTPDNFQSRRPNTSFCFLDIRSPGLGDTAMYLCATRQVGRIQETQYFGPGTRLLVL.

This clonotype was detected only a few times. The CDR3: CASSQKALSSYEQYF. As DNA, the CDR3 is TGCGCCAGCAGCCAAAAGGCACTCAGCTCCTACGAGCAGTACTTC. The chain links TRBV4-3 to TRBJ2-7; D is unresolved. CDR1 LGHNA and CDR2 YSLEER come from the germline V gene. The V end lost 2 bases, the J end lost 0 bases, and 11 bases lay between the germline ends. CDR3 length equals 15 residues.

This chain joins TRBV6-5 and TRBJ2-1; D remains ambiguous. With 7 bases removed from V and 8 bases from J, the gap between germline ends came to 21 bases. From germline, CDR1 is MNHEY and CDR2 SVGAGI. The CDR3 has 15 amino acids. DNA of the CDR3: TGTGCCAGCACCCCTCCCCACCCCAAAACCCATGAGCAGTTCTTC. It translates to CASTPPHPKTHEQFF.

The rearrangement uses TRBV4-1 and TRBJ1-1; unclear D gene. Trimming left V 0 bases short and J 0 bases short, with 11 bases between. The length of the CDR3 is 16 residues. Germline-derived CDR1 and CDR2 are MGHRA and YSYEKL. The CDR3 here is CASSQDPFPLNTEAFF. Here the CDR3 DNA reads TGCGCCAGCAGCCAAGACCCCTTCCCTCTGAACACTGAAGCTTTCTTT.